This TCR beta chain is drawn from a study of T cell responses to AZD1222 COVID-19 vaccine (dated by TCRdb to the early 2020s). With respect to the entire study: A total of over 230 trial participants underwent TCR sequencing, of whom under 220 had received two doses of AZD1222 and around 25 had received two doses of the MenACWY control vaccine. Enrollment into the trials was organized by age into subgroups of 18-55, 56-69 and 70-plus years, and those subgroups contained roughly 140, 27 and 60 TCR-sequenced participants, respectively. On the study overall, not on this receptor specifically: The whole spike protein was spanned by vaccine-associated CD4 TCRs, and dominant responses were seen in regions 160-218 and 743-854. Conclusions about previously exposed vaccinees were limited because only a handful of AZD1222 recipients were SARS-CoV-2 seropositive at baseline. Participants were mostly white British, with more females than males. The authors suggested clonal diversity may have been underestimated. After two AZD1222 doses, spike-specific TCR breadth and depth were significantly higher than at day 0 and than in MenACWY recipients. Nearly half of unique spike-specific TCRs reportedly recognized epitopes outside regions mutated in the B.1.351 and B.1.1.7 variants. In the small 56-69-year group, the increase in depth fell short of significance, most likely because of low power. Because no day 14 peak-response samples were available, repertoires were characterized only after the peak T cell response.

The label giving this sample's time point can be read as: about 28 days (+/-7) after the second vaccine dose. Sample treatment or condition, as interpreted from the label and publication: meningococcal conjugate vaccine given as trial control. Vaccinee samples were obtained from the UK trials COV001 and COV002, which included a single-blind randomized controlled phase 2/3 trial of AZD1222 (ChAdOx1 nCoV-19) in healthy adults. Trial participant PBMC samples were collected at day 0 and day 28 after the second dose for TCRbeta chain sequencing. The CDR3 regions of human TCRbeta chains were subjected to immunosequencing. The original methods were these. Repertoire TCRs were matched against a reference library of SARS-CoV-2-specific TCRs generated with the MIRA antigen-specificity platform. Breadth meant the fraction of unique TCRs that were SARS-CoV-2-associated, whereas depth meant the fraction of total T cells that were SARS-CoV-2-associated. Using the MIRA data, each spike-specific TCR was assigned both to the spike region to which the TCR was reactive and to a CD4 or CD8 class. Log10-transformed breadth and depth values were compared by one-way ANOVA with Sidak's multiple comparisons tests. Held by TCRdb, this immuneACCESS table contains in-frame sequences only and omits some clones. Under half of the omission traces to an unresolved V gene where checked; the cause of the rest is unknown. The V and J calls and clone size were taken over from that table, and D and trimming were inferred from the DNA. The sample yields about 39,000 clones; over 75% were counted once. More than 20% of the sample rests with the top ten.

Turning to this clone: Its antigen remains undetermined. Base qualities are not at hand, and no much larger clone is one base apart.

The sequence came from an adult who received the MenACWY meningococcal vaccine as a control. The starting material was peripheral blood, obtained 28 days after the second dose of the MenACWY control vaccine.

The nucleotides read TGTGCCAGCAGCTCAGCGACGGCGGGAGGGCCCGCAGATACGCAGTATTTT. This codes for CASSSATAGGPADTQYF. The V and J segments used are TRBV5-5 and TRBJ2-3, with 9 bases in between that match TRBD2. The CDR3 runs 17 residues from the cysteine to the phenylalanine. The sequence is cut down to CDR3 DNA, 51 bases in frame from base 1. The germline V gene encodes CDR1 SGHKS and CDR2 YYEKEE (reference sequence). At the junction V is shortened by 3 bases and J by 4 bases; bases outside the gene matches: 12.